This entry is about one TCR beta chain. The antigen remains undetermined. The record originates from a study of cytomegalovirus exposure and HLA in healthy donors. For the study at large: Roughly 85 million unique TCRs from HLA-typed donors were held in an early release of data.

The study, taken as a whole, reports: The investigators catalogued 180 or so TCR beta chains as cytomegalovirus-associated.

The CDR3 extends over 14 amino acids. Trimming stripped 6 bases from V and 7 bases from J, with 13 bases between. The V gene's germline CDR1 is MNHEY and CDR2 SMNVEV (reference sequence). PCR amplification relied on 60 Vbeta primers (plus 13 Jbeta primers). The protocol was immunoSEQ multiplex PCR, while the TCRdb copy is restricted to in-frame clones and leaves out a portion. This table holds over 100,000 clones, approximately 73% found once. This sequence originates from a man aged 35 to 55 in good health and CMV-seronegative. This chain connects TRBV27 to TRBJ1-6; a possible D gene is TRBD1 (5 bases). Sequencing input: PBMCs. This chain's CDR3 is CASSRQRANSPLHF. The CDR3 bases are TGTGCCAGCAGCCGACAGCGGGCAAATTCACCCCTCCACTTT.